The 10 T cell receptor beta chains below all came from one sample that was sequenced in a study of Ad26.COV2.S vaccination and SARS-CoV-2 variants. Profiling relied on immunoSEQ multiplex PCR, and the TCRdb table lists in-frame clones only, not all of them. The repertoire holds about 320,000 clones, about 86% seen once, with less than 2% in the top ten. Treatment given: some 20 received Ad26.COV2.S at low or high dose, single or two shots; several received placebo; per-sample allocation not given. The investigators took samples on day 63 after the first vaccine or placebo injection. Sequencing was performed on peripheral blood, taken in a trial of Ad26.COV2.S vaccine versus placebo. The receptors here all came from a person aged 18-65 years who received the Ad26.COV2.S COVID-19 vaccine or a placebo.

V gene TRBV6-5 combines with J gene TRBJ1-2; TRBD1 might be the D (6 bases). The CDR3 has 13 amino acids. Germline V gene lookup returns CDR1 MNHEY and CDR2 SVGAGI. V was clipped by 6 bases and J by 4 bases, with 12 bases between them. The CDR3 DNA sequence: TGTGCCAGCAGACTCGACAGGAGCTATGGCTACACCTTC. Protein: CASRLDRSYGYTF.

The chain carries TRBV30 and TRBJ2-3, with 8 bases aligning to TRBD1. CDR1 and CDR2 (germline): GTSNPN, SVGIG (reference sequence). The CDR3 loop spans 14 amino acids. V shed 0 bases and J 3 bases; nucleotides not matched to a gene: 2. The CDR3 DNA reads TGTGCCTGGAGTGTCTGGACAGGGACAGATACGCAGTATTTT. Protein sequence: CAWSVWTGTDTQYF.

CDR3 protein: CASTDPGGGYEQYF. CDR3 coding DNA: TGTGCCAGCACCGACCCGGGGGGAGGATACGAGCAGTACTTC. The rearrangement uses TRBV7-2 and TRBJ2-7; 7 nucleotides align to TRBD2. The CDR3 covers 14 residues. Germline V gene sequence: CDR1 SGHTA, CDR2 FQGNSA. Losses at the gene ends were 7 bases for V and 4 bases for J; bases not matched to a gene: 10.

The chain has TRBV5-1 and TRBJ1-5; possibly TRBD1 for D (5 bases). The V end lost 4 bases, the J end lost 2 bases, and 13 bases lay between the germline ends. Per germline, CDR1 SGHRS and CDR2 YFSETQ. The CDR3 has 15 amino acids. Here the CDR3 reads CASSKDPGGNQPQHF. CDR3 in DNA: TGCGCCAGCAGCAAGGACCCGGGGGGCAATCAGCCCCAGCATTTT.

This clone came up a few times. This chain uses TRBV11-3 with TRBJ1-4, with 7 bases lining up with TRBD1. The CDR3 consists of 15 residues. Germline CDR1 and CDR2: SGHNT and YENEEA. Germline trimming cut 5 bases from V and 5 bases from J; bases unmatched to any gene: 8. The CDR3 is CASSQKGQINEKLFF. The CDR3 nucleotides read TGTGCCAGCAGCCAAAAGGGACAGATCAATGAAAAACTGTTTTTT.

This clone showed up just once. The chain combines TRBV7-2 with TRBJ1-4; unclear D gene. Trimming stripped 1 base from V and 4 bases from J, with 7 bases between. The CDR3 has 14 residues. Germline CDR1 is SGHTA and CDR2 is FQGNSA. Here the CDR3 DNA reads TGTGCCAGCAGCTTAGGAGTAAATAATGAAAAACTGTTTTTT. It is translated as CASSLGVNNEKLFF.

In its sample, this clone was seen once. V is TRBV18 and J is TRBJ2-7, with 11 nucleotides matching TRBD1. Germline V gene lookup returns CDR1 KGHSH and CDR2 LQKENI. Trimming removed 3 bases from V and 3 bases from J; junction bases left unmatched: 10. The CDR3 length is 17 residues. Here the CDR3 reads CASSPQQTGTGGYEQYF. For the CDR3, the DNA is TGTGCCAGCTCACCCCAGCAAACAGGGACAGGGGGCTACGAGCAGTACTTC.

This clone appeared a few times. CDR3 in DNA: TGTGCCAGCACCCACAGGGATGCGTACGAGCAGTACTTC. It yields the protein CASTHRDAYEQYF. The chain has TRBV12-3 or TRBV12-4 and TRBJ2-7; a possible D gene is TRBD1 (6 bases). Trimming took off 7 bases at V and 4 bases at J, with 14 bases between the two ends. The CDR3 has 13 amino acids.

This CDR3 reads CATEGYGTDTQYF. Here the CDR3 DNA reads TGTGCCACCGAGGGGTATGGCACAGATACGCAGTATTTT. The V gene is TRBV24-1, the J gene TRBJ2-3; D possibly uses TRBD1 or TRBD2 (5 bases each). The germline V gene encodes CDR1 KGHDR and CDR2 SFDVKD. This CDR3 has 13 amino acids. The V gene lost 9 bases and the J gene lost 1 base, with 10 bases spanning the gap.

The table lists this clone with a count of one. The chain recombines TRBV19 with TRBJ1-5, with D possibly matching TRBD1 (6 bases). The germline gives CDR1 LNHDA, CDR2 SQIVND (reference sequence). Trimming pared 2 bases from V and 5 bases from J, leaving 13 bases between. The CDR3 runs 15 residues. The CDR3 DNA follows: TGTGCCAGTAGTATAATGGGGAGGGGGGATCAGCCCCAGCATTTT. This encodes CASSIMGRGDQPQHF.